These 7 T cell receptor beta chains were sequenced from one sample in a study of blood T cells in healthy people across ages. Using a J-beta primer mix together with a sample-barcoded 5' primer, a second PCR was run for roughly 7 to 12 cycles. TCRdb itself ran the 5' RACE reads through MiXCR, one entry per CDR3 protein. Among more than 550,000 distinct CDR3 sequences listed, 22% were seen once. The sample consisted of blood. The receptors shown here come from a man in his 70s in good health.

Only a few counts were recorded for this clonotype. V and J are TRBV29-1 and TRBJ1-1; weak D call: TRBD1 (5 bases). The germline V gene has CDR1 SQVTM and CDR2 ANQGSEA. Trimming removed 7 bases from V and 5 bases from J, with 17 bases in between. The length of the CDR3 is 13 residues. CDR3 nucleotides: TGCAGCGCCATACGTTTGGAGGGGACTGAAGCTTTCTTT. Translating it yields CSAIRLEGTEAFF.

The sample holds a few counts of this clonotype. The rearrangement uses TRBV7-9 and TRBJ1-2, with 11 bases lining up with TRBD1. The length of the CDR3 is 14 residues. Germline V gene sequence: CDR1 SEHNR, CDR2 FQNEAQ (reference sequence). The trim removed 4 bases at V and 5 bases at J, leaving 3 bases unmatched. CDR3: CASSWGQGEYGYTF. The CDR3 DNA sequence: TGTGCCAGCAGCTGGGGACAGGGGGAATATGGCTACACCTTC.

This clonotype was found many times. V and J are TRBV20-1 and TRBJ2-3; 10 nucleotides agree with TRBD2. After removal of 6 bases from V and 7 bases from J, the junction contained 13 bases not matched to a gene. From germline, CDR1 is DFQATT and CDR2 SNEGSKA (reference sequence). The CDR3 is made up of 15 amino acids. The DNA for the CDR3 is TGCAGTGCCGCCCCTGCCGGGACTAGCGAAAATACGCAGTATTTT. This sequence encodes CSAAPAGTSENTQYF.

This clonotype was observed at least ten times. The chain is built from TRBV7-9 and TRBJ2-3; D unresolved. This CDR3 is built from 15 residues. V dropped 1 base and J dropped 0 bases, with 8 bases sitting between them. Germline V gene lookup returns CDR1 SEHNR and CDR2 FQNEAQ (reference sequence). Here the CDR3 reads CASSLGLGSTDTQYF. CDR3 DNA sequence: TGTGCCAGCAGCTTAGGATTGGGGAGCACAGATACGCAGTATTTT.

This clonotype came up a few times. The chain recombines TRBV25-1 with TRBJ2-5, with unresolved D. Between the trimmed V and J ends, which lost 2 bases and 1 base, there was a span of 8 bases. CDR3 length: 14 amino acids. Looked up from germline, CDR1 is MGHDK and CDR2 is SYGVNS. CDR3 loop: CASSEALTQETQYF. In DNA form, the CDR3 reads TGTGCCAGCAGTGAAGCCCTAACCCAAGAGACCCAGTACTTC.

This clonotype was observed a handful of times. The gene calls are TRBV12-3 or TRBV12-4 and TRBJ1-3; D is uncertain. The CDR3 extends over 13 amino acids. Trimming left V 7 bases short and J 4 bases short, with 11 bases between. In DNA form, the CDR3 reads TGTGCCAGCACCCGATACAAAGGAAACACCATATATTTT. This sequence encodes CASTRYKGNTIYF.

CDR3 bases: TGTGCCAGCAGTCCGCGGACAGATTGGTCTGGAAACACCATATATTTT. Translated: CASSPRTDWSGNTIYF. V and J are TRBV6-1 and TRBJ1-3, with D maybe TRBD1 (6 bases). Germline V gene sequence: CDR1 MNHNS, CDR2 SASEGT. Between the trimmed V and J ends, which lost 5 bases and 1 base, there was a span of 15 bases. The CDR3 runs 16 residues.